The source of this T cell receptor (beta chain) is a study of blood T cells in healthy people across ages. Study results and caveats: It was held that the diversity estimates obtained from one million T cells were underestimates.

The CDR3 runs to 13 residues. CDR1 and CDR2 from the germline V gene are SGHTA and FQGTGA. Trimming removed 6 bases at V and 0 bases at J, with 3 bases between. Alongside a J-beta primer mix, a sample-barcoded 5' primer served in a second PCR lasting about 7 to 11 cycles. TCRdb processed the 5' RACE reads anew with MiXCR; each CDR3 protein has one entry. The profile shows some 1,000,000 distinct CDR3 sequences, about 25% of them singletons. There are many counts of this clonotype. The antigen is not known. In addition, the sample was reused for a study of T cells of mothers and their children. This second study says: Each child gave approximately 2.8 million TCR beta CDR3 reads (each mother, over 8.5 million).

The clonotype comes from a girl aged 2 to 9 in good health. V usage is TRBV7-3 and J usage is TRBJ2-6; no firm D call. Specimen: blood. As DNA, the CDR3 is TGTGCCAGCAGGGTCTCTGGGGCCAACGTCCTGACTTTC. Translation gives CASRVSGANVLTF.